Listed below are T cell receptor beta chains from one sample, sequenced in a study of blood T cell repertoires in COVID-19. The data were produced by immunoSEQ multiplex PCR, yet TCRdb's version contains in-frame clones alone and is incomplete. Of 67,000 or so clones in the sample, roughly 80% were seen once. Sequenced input: peripheral blood. The receptors were gathered from a man aged 65 to 85 with acute or convalescent COVID-19. Each CDR3 is given with its conserved first and last residue. The D gene is left open where the match is weak. Some rows mark clone size as missing; the rest say once, few, many or name a class of expanded clone.

j_call | v_call | clone_size | d_call | cdr3_aa | cdr3_nt
TRBJ1-1 | TRBV6-6 | - | - | CASSSGVNTEAFF | TGTGCCAGCAGTTCCGGAGTAAACACTGAAGCTTTCTTT
TRBJ1-1 | TRBV25-1 | - | - | CASSEGARRTFF | TGTGCCAGCAGTGAGGGCGCCCGTAGGACTTTCTTT
TRBJ1-4 | TRBV5-6 | once | TRBD1 | CASSLTGGAEEKLFF | TGTGCCAGCAGCTTAACAGGGGGCGCGGAGGAAAAACTGTTTTTT
TRBJ2-7 | TRBV27 | - | TRBD2 | CASRSGGSSYEQYF | TGTGCCAGCAGAAGCGGGGGGAGCTCCTACGAGCAGTACTTC
TRBJ2-1 | TRBV3-1/TRBV3-2 | - | - | CASSHPQGIWSYNEQFF | TGTGCCAGCAGCCACCCTCAGGGGATTTGGTCCTACAATGAGCAGTTCTTC
TRBJ1-3 | TRBV5-4 | - | - | CASSPDRLYSGNTIYF | TGTGCCAGCAGCCCCGACAGGCTCTACTCTGGAAACACCATATATTTT
TRBJ1-3 | TRBV7-9 | - | TRBD1 | CASSSDRGRNTIYF | TGTGCCAGCAGCTCGGACAGGGGGCGAAACACCATATATTTT
TRBJ2-1 | TRBV7-3 | - | - | CASSTTTTYNEQFF | TGTGCCAGCAGCACCACGACAACCTACAATGAGCAGTTCTTC
TRBJ1-2 | TRBV27 | - | - | CASSRGNYYGYTF | TGTGCCAGCAGCAGGGGAAATTACTATGGCTACACCTTC
TRBJ1-2 | TRBV11-1 | - | - | CASSIRSDGYTF | TGTGCCAGCAGCATCCGTTCGGATGGCTACACCTTC
TRBJ2-1 | TRBV2 | - | - | CASQQLAQTDNEQFF | TGTGCCAGCCAACAGCTAGCGCAAACAGACAATGAGCAGTTCTTC
TRBJ1-2 | TRBV7-2 | - | TRBD1 | CASSLNRMGQGDYGYTF | TGTGCCAGCAGCTTAAATCGAATGGGACAGGGGGATTATGGCTACACCTTC
TRBJ2-7 | TRBV27 | - | TRBD1 | CASRTGTGFCYF | TGTGCCAGCAGGACCGGGACAGGGTTTTGTTACTTC
TRBJ1-4 | TRBV28 | - | - | CASGRPGIEKLFF | TGTGCCAGCGGAAGACCAGGGATTGAAAAACTGTTTTTT
TRBJ1-2 | TRBV9 | few | TRBD1 | CASSVGDSYGYTF | TGTGCCAGCAGCGTTGGGGACAGCTATGGCTACACCTTC
TRBJ1-2 | TRBV19 | - | - | CASSIYSYGYTF | TGTGCCAGTAGTATATACAGCTATGGCTACACCTTC